This T cell receptor (beta chain) is drawn from a study of shared T cell receptors in the human thymus. This clone was detected only a few times. The V and J ends lost 8 bases and 4 bases, in that order; junction bases with no gene match: 14. Germline CDR1 and CDR2: MNHEY and SMNVEV (reference sequence). The CDR3 covers 15 residues. Assay: immunoSEQ multiplex PCR; the TCRdb copy retains only in-frame clones and omits some. The repertoire holds approximately 580,000 clones, with about 80% as singletons. The same sample was also used in a study of human thymus T cells. In that study: The thymus tissue came from resections taken during corrective heart surgery. Among thymic and blood repertoires, usage of V and J genes appeared biased.

V and J are TRBV27 and TRBJ2-7; 7 bases map to TRBD1. Material for sequencing was thymocytes. The TCR comes from a boy under two years old with a congenital heart defect. CDR3 loop: CASRTTNRGWYEQYF. The CDR3 nucleotides are TGTGCCAGCCGAACCACAAACAGGGGCTGGTACGAGCAGTACTTC.